Sequencing of this T cell receptor beta chain was carried out in a study of OX40 agonist ivuxolimab in advanced cancers. Study-level results: Expanded clones were, on average, more numerous in CD8+ T cells than in CD4+.

After removal of 2 bases from V and 2 bases from J, the junction contained 9 bases not matched to a gene. The CDR3 totals 16 residues. CDR1 is PRHDT and CDR2 is FYEKMQ in the germline V gene (reference sequence). A word on this clone: Its antigen is still unknown.

TCRdb keeps only in-frame clones here, not all; method: immunoSEQ multiplex PCR. The top ten hold about a quarter of the sample, which has 25,000 to 30,000 clones, about nine tenths seen once. This TCR derives from an adult with an advanced solid tumor such as melanoma, head and neck, liver or kidney cancer. The sample here was CD4+ or CD8+ T cells sorted from blood, taken in a trial of the OX40 agonist ivuxolimab. The V and J genes are TRBV13 and TRBJ2-7; 7 bases align to TRBD1. In nucleotides, the CDR3 is TGTGCCAGCAGCTTATATCCCGCCGGGACAGCCTACGAGCAGTACTTC. It codes for CASSLYPAGTAYEQYF.